Sequencing of this TCR beta chain was carried out in a study of control samples from healthy donors and cancer patients. This CDR3 is built from 17 residues. V lost 7 bases, J lost 0 bases, and 12 bases stayed unmatched. Germline CDR1 MRHNA, CDR2 SNTAGT. Measured with immunoSEQ multiplex PCR; TCRdb has only the in-frame clones, and not every one. The sample contains around 80,000 clones, about 94% of which appear only once. The TCR originated in a woman aged 25 to 39 in good health. The chain links TRBV6-4 to TRBJ2-7, with TRBD1 matching 10 bases. Input material: blood. In DNA, the CDR3 is TGTGCCAGCACCTTGACAGGGGGCGCATTCGGCTCCTACGAGCAGTACGTC. It translates to CASTLTGGAFGSYEQYV.